The source of this TCR beta chain is a study of cytomegalovirus exposure and HLA in healthy donors. Study-wide background: The approximately 120 validation repertoires, a later analysis reported, used the same platform as the approximately 670 repertoires from the first cohort.

Profiling relied on immunoSEQ multiplex PCR, and the TCRdb table lists in-frame clones only, not all of them. The sample includes some 250,000 clones, approximately 86% of them seen just once. CDR3 length equals 17 residues. The chain carries TRBV12-2 and TRBJ2-1; TRBD1 is the table's D call, not checked against the DNA. TRBV12-2 is a listed pseudogene. This receptor was obtained from a woman in her twenties or thirties in good health and CMV-seropositive. Sequences were obtained from PBMCs. This chain's CDR3 is CASRLGYGTGVLNEQFF. The DNA for the CDR3 is TGTGCAAGTCGCTTAGGGTATGGGACAGGGGTTTTGAATGAGCAGTTCTTC.